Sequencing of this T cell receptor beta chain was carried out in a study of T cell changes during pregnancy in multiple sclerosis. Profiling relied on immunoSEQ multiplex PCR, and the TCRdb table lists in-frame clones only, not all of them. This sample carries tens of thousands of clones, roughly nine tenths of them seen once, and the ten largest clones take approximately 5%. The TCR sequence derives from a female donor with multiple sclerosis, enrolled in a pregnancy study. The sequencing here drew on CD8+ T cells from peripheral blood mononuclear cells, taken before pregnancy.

The CDR3 bases are TGTGCCAGCAGCCCACGGGAGGGCGGCACCTACGAGCAGTACTTC. This gives the protein CASSPREGGTYEQYF. The chain couples TRBV4-2 to TRBJ2-7; 8 bases are a match to TRBD2. The CDR3 extends over 15 amino acids. Germline V CDR1 and CDR2: LGHNA, YNFKEQ. Trimming cost V 4 bases and J 2 bases; bases outside gene matches: 7.